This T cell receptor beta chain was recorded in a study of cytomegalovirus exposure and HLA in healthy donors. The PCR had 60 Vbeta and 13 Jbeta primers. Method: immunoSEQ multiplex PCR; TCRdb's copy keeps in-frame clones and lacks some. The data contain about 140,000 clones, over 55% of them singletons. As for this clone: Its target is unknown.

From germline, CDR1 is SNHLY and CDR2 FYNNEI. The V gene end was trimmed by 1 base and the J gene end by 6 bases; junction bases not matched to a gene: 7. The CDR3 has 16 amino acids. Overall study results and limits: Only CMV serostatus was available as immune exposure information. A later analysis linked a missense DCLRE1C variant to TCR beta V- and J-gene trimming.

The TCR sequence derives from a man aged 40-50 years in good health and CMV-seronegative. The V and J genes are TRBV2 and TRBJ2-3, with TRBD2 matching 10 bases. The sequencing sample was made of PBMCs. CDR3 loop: CASSEEGLAGVDTQYF. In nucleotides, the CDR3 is TGTGCCAGCAGTGAAGAGGGGCTAGCGGGAGTGGATACGCAGTATTTT.